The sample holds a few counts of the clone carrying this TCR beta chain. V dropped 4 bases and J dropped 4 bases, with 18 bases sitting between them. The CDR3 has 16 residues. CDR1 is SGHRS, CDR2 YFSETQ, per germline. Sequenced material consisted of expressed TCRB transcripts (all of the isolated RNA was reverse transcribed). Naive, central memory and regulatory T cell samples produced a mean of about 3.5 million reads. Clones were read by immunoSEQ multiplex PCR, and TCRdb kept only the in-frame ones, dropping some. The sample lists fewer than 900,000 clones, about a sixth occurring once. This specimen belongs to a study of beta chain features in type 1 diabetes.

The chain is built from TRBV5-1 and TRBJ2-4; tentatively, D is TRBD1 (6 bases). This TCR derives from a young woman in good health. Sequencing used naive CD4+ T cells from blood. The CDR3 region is CASSATGRWGKNIQYF. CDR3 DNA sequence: TGCGCCAGCAGCGCTACAGGGCGGTGGGGTAAAAACATTCAGTACTTC.